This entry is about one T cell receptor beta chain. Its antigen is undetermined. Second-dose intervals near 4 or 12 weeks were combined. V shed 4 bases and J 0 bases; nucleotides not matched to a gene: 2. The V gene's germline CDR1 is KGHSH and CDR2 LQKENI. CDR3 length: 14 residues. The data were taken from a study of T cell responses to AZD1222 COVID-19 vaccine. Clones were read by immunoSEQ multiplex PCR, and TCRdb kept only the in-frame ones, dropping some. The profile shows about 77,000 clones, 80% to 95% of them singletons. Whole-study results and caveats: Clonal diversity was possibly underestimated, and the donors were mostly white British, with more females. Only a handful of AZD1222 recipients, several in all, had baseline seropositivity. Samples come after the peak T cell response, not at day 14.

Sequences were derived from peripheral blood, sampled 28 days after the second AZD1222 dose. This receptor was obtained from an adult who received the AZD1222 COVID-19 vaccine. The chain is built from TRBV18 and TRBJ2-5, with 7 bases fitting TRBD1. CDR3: CASSRGQHQETQYF. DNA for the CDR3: TGTGCCAGCTCACGGGGACAGCACCAAGAGACCCAGTACTTC.